These 16 T cell receptor beta chains were all obtained from the same sample, sequenced in a study of blood T cell repertoires in COVID-19. Produced via immunoSEQ multiplex PCR; TCRdb's table is partial and in-frame only. This sample has 95,000 to 150,000 clones, with around four fifths found just once. Sequencing input: peripheral blood. These receptors were collected from a man between 60 and 75 years old with active or convalescent COVID-19.

This chain connects TRBV4-3 to TRBJ1-5, with D hard to call. This CDR3 is 15 amino acids long. V lost 2 bases and J lost 6, with 14 bases in between. CDR1 LGHNA and CDR2 YSLEER come from the germline V gene. CDR3 residues: CASSQSGTSGQPQHF. In DNA form, the CDR3 reads TGCGCCAGCAGCCAAAGCGGAACGTCTGGTCAGCCCCAGCATTTT.

The chain couples TRBV5-4 to TRBJ2-2; 8 bases map to TRBD2. Germline CDR1 reads SGHNT; CDR2 reads YYREEE (reference sequence). With V trimmed by 1 base and J by 3 bases, 5 bases remained unmatched. The CDR3 contains 16 residues. The CDR3 nucleotides read TGTGCCAGCAGCTTGAACGGGGGGGCTTACACCGGGGAGCTGTTTTTT. It translates to CASSLNGGAYTGELFF.

V is TRBV6-5 and J is TRBJ2-7; TRBD1 matches at 8 bases. Germline CDR1 MNHEY, CDR2 SVGAGI. The CDR3 extends over 15 amino acids. V was clipped by 2 bases and J by 2 bases; unmatched bases: 5. The CDR3 coding sequence is TGTGCCAGCAGTTACGGACCGACAGGGGCCTACGAGCAGTACTTC. Its translation is CASSYGPTGAYEQYF.

The table lists this clone with a few counts. V gene TRBV7-3 combines with J gene TRBJ2-3; the D is unclear. The length of the CDR3 is 13 residues. The V end lost 3 bases, the J end lost 7 bases, and 11 bases lay between the germline ends. Germline CDR1 is SGHTA and CDR2 is FQGTGA. CDR3 amino acids: CASSLGSQNTQYF. The CDR3, as DNA: TGTGCCAGCAGCTTGGGCTCTCAGAATACGCAGTATTTT.

The chain uses TRBV6-5 and TRBJ2-1, with 7 nucleotides matching TRBD2. The CDR3 is 14 residues long. From germline, CDR1 is MNHEY and CDR2 SVGAGI. J was trimmed by 8 bases and V by 10 bases; bases with no gene match: 14. Here the CDR3 DNA reads TGTGCCACAATCCCTAGCGGAGGTTATGATGAGCAGTTCTTC. Protein sequence: CATIPSGGYDEQFF.

This chain joins TRBV7-6 and TRBJ2-5; 7 bases map to TRBD1. V shed 0 bases, J shed 2 bases, and the junction held 6 bases outside the gene matches. This CDR3 region has 16 residues. Germline-derived CDR1 and CDR2 are SGHVS and FNYEAQ. The CDR3 is CASSLAPTGYQETQYF. CDR3 in DNA: TGTGCCAGCAGCTTAGCCCCGACAGGGTATCAAGAGACCCAGTACTTC.

This sequence joins TRBV28 and TRBJ2-3; maybe TRBD1 (6 bases). This CDR3 region has 14 residues. With 5 bases removed from V and 4 bases from J, the gap between germline ends came to 13 bases. CDR1 and CDR2 (germline): MDHEN, SYDVKM. This chain's CDR3 is CASSSQGTPDTQYF. CDR3 nucleotide sequence: TGTGCCAGCAGTAGCCAGGGGACGCCAGATACGCAGTATTTT.

The V and J genes are TRBV2 and TRBJ2-5; tentatively, D is TRBD2 (5 bases). Germline V gene data show CDR1 as SNHLY and CDR2 as FYNNEI. V was cut by 7 bases and J by 5 bases, with 23 bases left in between. The CDR3 consists of 16 residues. The CDR3 here is CASIPELHGRGETQYF. For the CDR3, the DNA is TGTGCCAGCATTCCCGAACTGCACGGGCGAGGGGAGACCCAGTACTTC.

This sequence joins TRBV5-3 and TRBJ1-6, with a possible D match to TRBD1 (6 bases). TRBV5-3 is an ORF; its function is uncertain. V dropped 5 bases and J dropped 0 bases, with 18 bases sitting between them. The CDR3 has 18 residues. As DNA, the CDR3 is TGTGCCAGAAGAAGGGGGAAGGCGCAAAGCTCCTATAATTCACCCCTCCACTTT. This sequence encodes CARRRGKAQSSYNSPLHF.

The V call is TRBV7-9, the J call TRBJ1-1, with no clear D. Trimming pared 5 bases from V and 1 base from J, leaving 14 bases between. Looked up from germline, CDR1 is SEHNR and CDR2 is FQNEAQ (reference sequence). The CDR3 consists of 15 residues. The CDR3 DNA sequence: TGTGCCAGCAGCCAGAAGGAGGGCCCGAACACTGAAGCTTTCTTT. This sequence encodes CASSQKEGPNTEAFF. The full variable domain, rest sourced from reference TRBV7-9 and TRBJ1-1, is DTGVSQNPRHKITKRGQNVTFRCDPISEHNRLYWYRQTLGQGPEFLTYFQNEAQLEKSRLLSDRFSAERPKGSFSTLEIQRTEQGDSAMYLCASSQKEGPNTEAFFGQGTRLTVV.

Only one count was recorded for this clone. The chain couples TRBV24-1 to TRBJ2-1, with TRBD2 matching 8 bases. The CDR3 consists of 18 residues. Germline V lookup: CDR1 KGHDR, CDR2 SFDVKD. J gave up 8 bases and V 5 bases, and 19 bases lay outside the gene matches. CDR3 region: CATSGPIRAGGSRYEQFF. CDR3 DNA sequence: TGTGCCACCAGTGGCCCTATACGGGCGGGAGGCTCCCGCTATGAGCAGTTCTTC.

The V gene is TRBV27, the J gene TRBJ1-4; 11 bases are shared with TRBD1. The germline gives CDR1 MNHEY, CDR2 SMNVEV (reference sequence). There are 14 residues in the CDR3. V shed 6 bases and J 6 bases; nucleotides not matched to a gene: 3. Here the CDR3 DNA reads TGTGCCAGCAGCCAGGACAGGGGGCATGAAAAACTGTTTTTT. Encoded protein: CASSQDRGHEKLFF.

This chain connects TRBV5-6 to TRBJ2-7; 9 positions match TRBD1. V lost 2 bases, J lost 3 bases, and 3 bases stayed unmatched. Germline values: CDR1 SGHDT, CDR2 YYEEEE. CDR3 size: 14 residues. CDR3 in amino acids: CASSFGTGIYEQYF. In DNA, the CDR3 is TGTGCCAGCAGCTTCGGGACAGGGATCTACGAGCAGTACTTC.

This chain joins TRBV28 and TRBJ1-5; D is uncertain. Trimming shortened V by 6 bases and J by 3 bases, and 6 bases separated the two germline ends. The CDR3 length is 12 residues. CDR1 and CDR2 (germline): MDHEN, SYDVKM. DNA of the CDR3: TGTGCCAGCAGACTGGTCAATCAGCCCCAGCATTTT. Residues: CASRLVNQPQHF. The entire variable domain, with the rest obtained from reference TRBV28 and TRBJ1-5, is as follows: DVKVTQSSRYLVKRTGEKVFLECVQDMDHENMFWYRQDPGLGLRLIYFSYDVKMKEKGDIPEGYSVSREKKERFSLILESASTNQTSMYLCASRLVNQPQHFGDGTRLSIL.

The chain has TRBV30 and TRBJ2-7; 7 bases agree with TRBD1. CDR1 GTSNPN and CDR2 SVGIG come from the germline V gene (reference sequence). J gave up 7 bases and V 2 bases, and 2 bases lay outside the gene matches. This CDR3 region has 11 residues. The CDR3 sequence is CAWSLQGEQYF. The CDR3 nucleotides are TGTGCCTGGAGTCTACAGGGGGAGCAGTACTTC.

The J gene is TRBJ2-3, the V gene TRBV7-3; 8 bases map to TRBD1. The junction had 4 bases not matched to a gene; V was cut back by 1 base and J by 4 bases. Germline loops: CDR1 SGHTA, CDR2 FQGTGA. This CDR3 is built from 15 residues. The CDR3 DNA is TGTGCCAGCAGCTTAAACAGGGGGTGGCCAGATACGCAGTATTTT. This codes for CASSLNRGWPDTQYF.